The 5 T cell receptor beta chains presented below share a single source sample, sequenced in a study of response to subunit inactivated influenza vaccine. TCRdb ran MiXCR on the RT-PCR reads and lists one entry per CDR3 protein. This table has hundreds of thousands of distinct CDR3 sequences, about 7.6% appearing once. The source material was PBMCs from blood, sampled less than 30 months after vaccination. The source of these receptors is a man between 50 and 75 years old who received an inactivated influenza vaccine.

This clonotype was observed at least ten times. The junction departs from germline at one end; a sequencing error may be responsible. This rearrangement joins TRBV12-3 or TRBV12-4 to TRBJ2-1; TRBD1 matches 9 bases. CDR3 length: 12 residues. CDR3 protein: CASSSPPGQGLF. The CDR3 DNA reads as TGTGCCAGCAGTTCCCCCCCGGGACAGGGTCTCTTC.

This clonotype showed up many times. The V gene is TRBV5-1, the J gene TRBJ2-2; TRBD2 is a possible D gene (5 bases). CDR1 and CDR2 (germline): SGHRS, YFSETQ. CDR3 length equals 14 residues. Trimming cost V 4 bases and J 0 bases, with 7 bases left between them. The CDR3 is CASSPDSNTGELFF. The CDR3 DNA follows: TGCGCCAGCAGCCCGGACTCGAACACCGGGGAGCTGTTTTTT.

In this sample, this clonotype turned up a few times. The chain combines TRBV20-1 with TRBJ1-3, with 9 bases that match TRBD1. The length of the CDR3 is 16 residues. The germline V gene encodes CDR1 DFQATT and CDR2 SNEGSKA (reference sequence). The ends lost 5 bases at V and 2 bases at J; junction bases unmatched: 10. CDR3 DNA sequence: TGCAGTGCTTCGACCGGGACAGGGATCCCTGGAAACACCATATATTTT. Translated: CSASTGTGIPGNTIYF.

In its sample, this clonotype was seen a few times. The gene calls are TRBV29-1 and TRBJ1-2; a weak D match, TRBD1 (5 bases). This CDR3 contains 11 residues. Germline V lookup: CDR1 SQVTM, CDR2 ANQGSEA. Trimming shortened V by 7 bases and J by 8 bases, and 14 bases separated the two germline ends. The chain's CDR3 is CSGSGTEGYTF. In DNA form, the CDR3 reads TGCAGCGGTTCCGGGACGGAGGGCTACACCTTC.

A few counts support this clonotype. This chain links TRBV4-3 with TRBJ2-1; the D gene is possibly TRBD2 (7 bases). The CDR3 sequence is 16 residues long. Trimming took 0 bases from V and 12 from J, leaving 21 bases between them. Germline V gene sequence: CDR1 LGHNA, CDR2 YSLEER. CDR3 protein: CASSQEGGGPSTVQFF. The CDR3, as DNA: TGCGCCAGCAGCCAAGAGGGCGGGGGCCCTAGTACGGTGCAGTTCTTC.